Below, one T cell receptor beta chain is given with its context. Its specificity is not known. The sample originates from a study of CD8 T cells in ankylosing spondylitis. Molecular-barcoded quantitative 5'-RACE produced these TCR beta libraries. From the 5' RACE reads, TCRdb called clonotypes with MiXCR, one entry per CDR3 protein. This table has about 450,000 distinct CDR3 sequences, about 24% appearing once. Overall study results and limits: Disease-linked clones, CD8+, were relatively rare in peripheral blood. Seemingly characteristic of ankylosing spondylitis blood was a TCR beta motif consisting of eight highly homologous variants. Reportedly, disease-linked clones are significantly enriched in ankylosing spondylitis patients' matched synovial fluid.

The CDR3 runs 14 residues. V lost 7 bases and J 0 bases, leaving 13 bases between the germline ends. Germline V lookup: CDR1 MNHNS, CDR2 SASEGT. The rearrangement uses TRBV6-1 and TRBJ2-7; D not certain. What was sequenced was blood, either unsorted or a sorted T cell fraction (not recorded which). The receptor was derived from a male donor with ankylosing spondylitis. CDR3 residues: CASTWTASSYEQYF. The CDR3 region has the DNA TGTGCCAGCACATGGACGGCCAGCTCCTACGAGCAGTACTTC.